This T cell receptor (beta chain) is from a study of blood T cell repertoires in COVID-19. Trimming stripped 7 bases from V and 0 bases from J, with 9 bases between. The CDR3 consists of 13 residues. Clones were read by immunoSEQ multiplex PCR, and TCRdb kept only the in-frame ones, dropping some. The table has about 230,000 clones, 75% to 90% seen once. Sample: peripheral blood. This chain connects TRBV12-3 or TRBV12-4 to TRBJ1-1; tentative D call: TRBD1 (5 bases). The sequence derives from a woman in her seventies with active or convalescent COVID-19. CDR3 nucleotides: TGTGCCAGCATCCCGGGGGTGAACACTGAAGCTTTCTTT. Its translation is CASIPGVNTEAFF.